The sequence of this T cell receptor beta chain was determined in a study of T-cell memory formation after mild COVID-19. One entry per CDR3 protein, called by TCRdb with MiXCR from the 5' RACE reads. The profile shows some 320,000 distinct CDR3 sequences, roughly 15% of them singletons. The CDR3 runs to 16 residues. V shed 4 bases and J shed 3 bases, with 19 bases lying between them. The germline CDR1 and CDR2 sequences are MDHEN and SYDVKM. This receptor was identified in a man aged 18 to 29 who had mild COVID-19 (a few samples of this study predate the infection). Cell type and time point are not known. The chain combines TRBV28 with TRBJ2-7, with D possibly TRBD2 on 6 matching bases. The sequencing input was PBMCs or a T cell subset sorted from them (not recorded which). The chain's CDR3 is CASSSLGEEVDYEQYV. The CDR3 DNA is TGTGCCAGCAGTTCCCTGGGGGAGGAAGTAGACTACGAGCAGTACGTC.